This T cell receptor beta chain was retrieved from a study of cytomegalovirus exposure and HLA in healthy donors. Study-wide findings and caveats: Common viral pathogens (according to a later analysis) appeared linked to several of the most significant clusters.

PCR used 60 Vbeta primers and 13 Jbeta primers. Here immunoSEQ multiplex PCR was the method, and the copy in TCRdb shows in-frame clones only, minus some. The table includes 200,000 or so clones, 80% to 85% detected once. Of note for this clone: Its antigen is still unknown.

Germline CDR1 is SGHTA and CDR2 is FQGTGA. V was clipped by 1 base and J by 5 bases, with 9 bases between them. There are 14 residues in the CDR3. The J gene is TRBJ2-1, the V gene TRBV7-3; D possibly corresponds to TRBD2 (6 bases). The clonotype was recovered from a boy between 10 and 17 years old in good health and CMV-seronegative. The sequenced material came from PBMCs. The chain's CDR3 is CASSLNRGNNEQFF. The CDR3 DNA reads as TGTGCCAGCAGCTTAAACCGCGGGAACAATGAGCAGTTCTTC.